This T cell receptor beta chain comes out of a study of shared clonotypes between healthy human individuals. Unmatched junction bases numbered 8, after V lost 7 bases and J lost 0 bases. Germline loops: CDR1 MDHEN, CDR2 SYDVKM. The CDR3 has 15 amino acids. Clones were read by immunoSEQ multiplex PCR, and TCRdb kept only the in-frame ones, dropping some. The sample has over a million clones, over 95% seen once. The J gene is TRBJ1-2, the V gene TRBV28; the match to TRBD1 covers 7 bases. Input material: naive CD4+ T cells sorted from blood. The subset was: CD45RA+ positively selected. The sequence was obtained from a man younger than 40 in good health. This chain's CDR3 is CASIGFTGANYGYTF. Here the CDR3 DNA reads TGTGCCAGCATAGGCTTTACAGGGGCTAACTATGGCTACACCTTC.